This TCR beta chain was found in a study of beta chain features in type 1 diabetes. General study findings and limits: For Type 1 diabetes patients, all four CD4+ subsets carried TCRB CDR3s that were moderately but significantly shorter.

cDNA synthesis used the whole RNA isolate, giving expressed TCRB sequences. TCRdb's table, derived via immunoSEQ multiplex PCR, lists solely in-frame clones and lacks some. The data contain roughly 340,000 clones, less than 15% of them singletons. The length of the CDR3 is 13 residues. For this clone: Its antigen is not known.

The rearrangement joins TRBV21-1 to TRBJ2-5; the D segment call TRBD2 is taken from the table without a DNA check. TRBV21-1 is noted as a pseudogene. This TCR came from a woman between 18 and 30 years old with type 1 diabetes. Sequencing was performed on naive CD4+ T cells from blood. The CDR3 nucleotides are TGTGCCAGCAGCACCCCGTCCGAAGAGACCCAGTACTTC. Translation gives CASSTPSEETQYF.